The T cell receptor beta chain described here comes from a study of identical twins. Study results and limitations: Beta clonotypes that were abundant in cord blood contained fewer insertions, a pattern absent from memory repertoires. It was out-of-frame TCR alpha sharing in monozygotic twins that models underestimated.

Using its own MiXCR run on the 5' RACE reads, TCRdb lists one record per CDR3 protein. The data contain fewer than 500,000 distinct CDR3 sequences, roughly a quarter of them singletons. The CDR3 runs to 16 residues. Germline V CDR1 and CDR2: SGHAT, FQNNGV. The J segment lost 0 bases and the V segment lost 6 bases, leaving 5 bases of the junction unmatched. This clonotype showed up just a few times. Antigen specificity is unknown. This sample also belongs to another study, concerning T cells expressing NK-cell markers. This second report adds: The study drew TCR beta repertoires from sorted CD3+CD56+NKG2C+, CD3+CD56+NKG2C- and CD3+CD56-NKG2C+ T cells. Dominance of the CD3+CD56-NKG2C+ fraction by these clonotypes also held in several donors.

The genes are TRBV11-2 and TRBJ2-1; 10 positions match TRBD2. The TCR comes from a woman between 18 and 30 years old in good health. Sample: CD4+ T cells sorted from blood. In nucleotides, the CDR3 is TGTGCCAGCAGACAACTAGCGGGGTCCTCCTACAATGAGCAGTTCTTC. This sequence encodes CASRQLAGSSYNEQFF.